This T cell receptor beta chain was profiled in a study of blood T cell repertoires in COVID-19. Across the study: Sources were T cells, B-cell-depleted T cells, or PBMCs; the material itself was cDNA or gDNA.

Profiling relied on immunoSEQ multiplex PCR, and the TCRdb table lists in-frame clones only, not all of them. The sample lists about 350,000 clones; 88% were seen once. Details on this clone: Other DNA sequences within the sample encode an identical CDR3.

Germline assignment: CDR1 LGHDT and CDR2 YNNKEL (reference sequence). V was cut by 4 bases and J by 4 bases, with 8 bases left in between. This CDR3 contains 13 residues. The receptor was isolated from a woman aged 70 to 79 with COVID-19, enrolled during active disease. This chain joins TRBV3-1 (or the pseudogene TRBV3-2) and TRBJ1-5; D perhaps matches TRBD1 (6 bases). Sequenced: peripheral blood. This CDR3 is CASSPGQNQPQHF. Written as DNA, the CDR3 is TGTGCCAGCAGCCCAGGACAGAATCAGCCCCAGCATTTT.